This T cell receptor (beta chain) came from a study of T cell responses to AZD1222 COVID-19 vaccine. Only in-frame clones appear in the TCRdb table, and some are missing; sequencing was by immunoSEQ multiplex PCR. The sample holds 85,000 to 130,000 clones, about 88% seen once. The CDR3 contains 14 residues. CDR1 SQVTM and CDR2 ANQGSEA come from the germline V gene. V was pared by 8 bases and J by 0 bases, with 14 bases between. This specimen consisted of peripheral blood, obtained on day 0 of AZD1222 vaccination. The rearrangement joins TRBV29-1 to TRBJ2-1; no reliable D call. The source of this sequence is an adult in good health. CDR3 nucleotides: TGCAGCAAAACAGTCCCGAGCTCCTACAATGAGCAGTTCTTC. The encoded protein is CSKTVPSSYNEQFF.